The sequence of this T cell receptor beta chain was determined in a study of OX40 agonist ivuxolimab in advanced cancers. Study-level background: The group had a mean age of around 60 years, ranged from roughly 20 to 79, and was 80% to 90% male.

Some clones are missing from TCRdb's copy, which holds only in-frame ones; the method was immunoSEQ multiplex PCR. This table holds about 79,000 clones, 85% to 95% found once. This clone was counted between two and nine times. V gave up 1 base and J gave up 4 bases, with 7 bases separating them. Germline V gene sequence: CDR1 SGHAT, CDR2 FQNNGV. This CDR3 has 13 amino acids. The sequences come from CD4+ or CD8+ T cells sorted from blood, collected in a trial of the OX40 agonist ivuxolimab. The chain is built from TRBV11-2 and TRBJ1-2; no clear D. This TCR derives from an adult with an advanced solid tumor such as melanoma, head and neck, liver or kidney cancer. The CDR3 bases are TGTGCCAGCAGCTTAGGCAGCAGCTATGGCTACACCTTC. This gives the protein CASSLGSSYGYTF.